The next 27 T cell receptor beta chains were all read from a single sample in a study of T cell changes during pregnancy in multiple sclerosis. Using immunoSEQ multiplex PCR, the repertoire was profiled, and TCRdb retains in-frame clones only, with some absent. The sample holds about 80,000 clones, around 94% seen once. The starting material was peripheral blood, obtained in the second trimester of pregnancy. These receptors all come from a female donor in good health, enrolled as a control in a pregnancy study.

This chain connects TRBV4-1 to TRBJ2-2, with D possibly TRBD2 on 6 matching bases. V was cut by 1 base and J by 7 bases, with 13 bases left in between. This CDR3 region has 15 residues. Per the germline V gene, CDR1 is MGHRA and CDR2 is YSYEKL. The CDR3 is CASSQAGGVVGELFF. CDR3 in DNA: TGCGCCAGCAGCCAAGCCGGAGGGGTCGTCGGGGAGCTGTTTTTT.

V usage is TRBV6-1 and J usage is TRBJ2-7; D may be TRBD1 (5 bases). The CDR3 consists of 14 residues. Trimming shortened V by 6 bases and J by 4 bases, and 16 bases separated the two germline ends. Germline CDR1 reads MNHNS; CDR2 reads SASEGT. CDR3 nucleotides: TGTGCCAGCAGAGATACAGGTATACCTTACGAGCAGTACTTC. As protein: CASRDTGIPYEQYF.

The chain is built from TRBV19 and TRBJ1-4, with a weak D call TRBD1 (5 bases). V lost 6 bases and J 1 base, leaving 9 bases between the germline ends. The CDR3 loop spans 14 amino acids. CDR1 and CDR2 from the germline V gene are LNHDA and SQIVND (reference sequence). The CDR3 protein is CASRTRGTNEKLFF. The CDR3 nucleotides are TGTGCCAGTAGGACAAGGGGAACTAATGAAAAACTGTTTTTT.

J is TRBJ1-3 and V is TRBV15; D is uncertain. Trimming took off 5 bases at V and 0 bases at J, with 14 bases between the two ends. The CDR3 loop spans 16 amino acids. CDR1 is LNHNV, CDR2 YYDKDF, per germline (reference sequence). CDR3 sequence: CATSPRRPSSGNTIYF. CDR3 bases: TGTGCCACCAGCCCGAGGCGGCCGAGCTCTGGAAACACCATATATTTT.

This chain uses TRBV2 with TRBJ1-4; D is unclear. The germline V gene has CDR1 SNHLY and CDR2 FYNNEI. CDR3 length: 13 residues. Trimming removed 4 bases from V and 5 bases from J, with 8 bases in between. The CDR3 DNA is TGTGCCAGCAGTGCTGGCACCAATGAAAAACTGTTTTTT. Protein product: CASSAGTNEKLFF.

This sequence joins TRBV13 and TRBJ1-1, with a tentative D call TRBD1 (5 bases). CDR3 length: 14 residues. Germline CDR1 reads PRHDT; CDR2 reads FYEKMQ (reference sequence). The V end lost 5 bases, the J end lost 1 base, and 11 bases lay between the germline ends. The CDR3 region has the DNA TGTGCCAGCAGCGTGGGTGACAGGAACACTGAAGCTTTCTTT. Its translation is CASSVGDRNTEAFF.

V usage is TRBV9 and J usage is TRBJ2-2, with TRBD2 identical over 7 bases. CDR1 and CDR2 (germline): SGDLS, YYNGEE. V lost 2 bases, J lost 2 bases, and 9 bases stayed unmatched. This CDR3 has 17 amino acids. In nucleotides, the CDR3 is TGTGCCAGCAGCGTCGGGGCTAGCGGAGCCAACACCGGGGAGCTGTTTTTT. It specifies CASSVGASGANTGELFF.

The V and J genes are TRBV5-1 and TRBJ2-3; 14 bases line up with TRBD2. Germline values: CDR1 SGHRS, CDR2 YFSETQ. Trimming removed 2 bases from V and 5 bases from J; junction bases left unmatched: 1. The CDR3 is 15 amino acids. The CDR3 nucleotides are TGCGCCAGCAGCTTCGGGACTAGCGGGGGAGATACGCAGTATTTT. Translation gives CASSFGTSGGDTQYF.

The rearrangement joins TRBV28 to TRBJ1-1; TRBD1 might be the D (6 bases). The CDR3 consists of 13 residues. CDR1 MDHEN and CDR2 SYDVKM come from the germline V gene. V was cut by 5 bases and J by 4 bases, with 11 bases left in between. The CDR3 region is CASSPGVGTEAFF. CDR3 DNA: TGTGCCAGCAGTCCAGGGGTGGGCACTGAAGCTTTCTTT.

This sequence joins TRBV15 and TRBJ2-1; 12 bases line up with TRBD2. CDR1 and CDR2 from the germline V gene are LNHNV and YYDKDF (reference sequence). The trim removed 1 base at V and 7 bases at J, leaving 5 bases unmatched. The CDR3 extends over 16 amino acids. CDR3 residues: CATSRGTSGIWNEQFF. The CDR3 region has the DNA TGTGCCACCAGCAGAGGGACTAGCGGGATATGGAATGAGCAGTTCTTC.

The chain links TRBV5-4 to TRBJ2-1; D gene unclear. The CDR3 sequence is 12 residues long. V shed 4 bases and J shed 8 bases, with 10 bases lying between them. Germline V gene sequence: CDR1 SGHNT, CDR2 YYREEE (reference sequence). CDR3 loop: CASSHTYDEQFF. The CDR3, as DNA: TGTGCCAGCAGCCATACTTACGATGAGCAGTTCTTC.

The chain's CDR3 is CASSAQPNTEAFF. The CDR3 DNA reads TGTGCCAGCAGCGCGCAACCGAACACTGAAGCTTTCTTT. The chain combines TRBV7-2 with TRBJ1-1; the D is unclear. This CDR3 comprises 13 residues. Trimming removed 5 bases from V and 1 base from J, with 8 bases in between. CDR1 SGHTA and CDR2 FQGNSA come from the germline V gene.

The genes are TRBV4-2 and TRBJ2-5, with D perhaps matching TRBD2 (6 bases). The CDR3 spans 12 residues. Germline V gene sequence: CDR1 LGHNA, CDR2 YNFKEQ. The ends were cut back, 1 base at V and 9 bases at J, with 9 bases in the middle. CDR3 amino acids: CASSQGSGSQYF. DNA of the CDR3: TGTGCCAGCAGCCAAGGGAGCGGGTCCCAGTACTTC.

The chain employs TRBV6-5 and TRBJ1-1; D ambiguous. CDR3 length equals 14 residues. Germline CDR1 reads MNHEY; CDR2 reads SVGAGI. V lost 6 bases to trimming and J lost 4 bases, with 15 bases between them. The CDR3 loop reads CASSPLNSGTEAFF. In DNA, the CDR3 is TGTGCCAGCAGCCCTTTGAATAGTGGCACTGAAGCTTTCTTT.

V and J are TRBV4-1 and TRBJ1-3, with D maybe TRBD1 (6 bases). CDR1 is MGHRA, CDR2 YSYEKL, per germline. The length of the CDR3 is 15 residues. V lost 5 bases to trimming and J lost 3 bases, with 14 bases between them. The CDR3 loop is CASSEGGAFGNTIYF. The CDR3 DNA sequence: TGCGCCAGCAGCGAGGGGGGGGCATTTGGAAACACCATATATTTT.

V usage is TRBV5-1 and J usage is TRBJ2-3; D is ambiguous. The CDR3 has 14 amino acids. Trimming removed 1 base from V and 2 bases from J, with 8 bases in between. CDR1 is SGHRS and CDR2 is YFSETQ in the germline V gene. CDR3 in amino acids: CASSLFGVTDTQYF. In nucleotides, the CDR3 is TGCGCCAGCAGCTTGTTCGGTGTCACAGATACGCAGTATTTT.

The chain couples TRBV18 to TRBJ2-3, with a weak D call TRBD1 (5 bases). The CDR3 runs 15 residues. Germline V gene lookup returns CDR1 KGHSH and CDR2 LQKENI. V was shortened by 2 bases and J by 2 bases, with 11 bases between the two germline ends. The CDR3 nucleotides are TGTGCCAGCTCACCAAGGGGTGGGAACACAGATACGCAGTATTTT. It encodes CASSPRGGNTDTQYF. The full variable domain, its missing parts supplied by reference TRBV18 and TRBJ2-3, is NAGVMQNPRHLVRRRGQEARLRCSPMKGHSHVYWYRQLPEEGLKFMVYLQKENIIDESGMPKERFSAEFPKEGPSILRIQQVVRGDSAAYFCASSPRGGNTDTQYFGPGTRLTVL.

The chain uses TRBV28 and TRBJ2-3; D possibly corresponds to TRBD2 (6 bases). The CDR3 loop spans 16 amino acids. Germline V lookup: CDR1 MDHEN, CDR2 SYDVKM. V shed 2 bases and J shed 5 bases, with 17 bases lying between them. For the CDR3, the DNA is TGTGCCAGCAGTTTAGACGGTGGCGGGACGAGAGATACGCAGTATTTT. This gives the protein CASSLDGGGTRDTQYF.

The chain is built from TRBV4-2 and TRBJ1-1; D might be TRBD1 (5 bases). Germline V CDR1 and CDR2: LGHNA, YNFKEQ. The V and J ends lost 2 bases and 5 bases respectively, with 21 bases between them. CDR3 length: 17 residues. The CDR3 loop reads CASSQPYVGAAGTEAFF. The CDR3 bases are TGTGCCAGCAGCCAACCCTACGTAGGGGCCGCGGGGACTGAAGCTTTCTTT.

The CDR3 nucleotides read TGTGCCAGCAGCGATTCGACAGGGGACAGTCTTAGCAATCAGCCCCAGCATTTT. This codes for CASSDSTGDSLSNQPQHF. The rearrangement links TRBV7-9 to TRBJ1-5, with 8 bases aligning to TRBD1. CDR1 SEHNR and CDR2 FQNEAQ come from the germline V gene (reference sequence). This CDR3 region has 18 residues. Germline trimming cut 5 bases from V and 0 bases from J; bases unmatched to any gene: 12. Together with reference TRBV7-9 and TRBJ1-5, the CDR3 gives the full variable domain: DTGVSQNPRHKITKRGQNVTFRCDPISEHNRLYWYRQTLGQGPEFLTYFQNEAQLEKSRLLSDRFSAERPKGSFSTLEIQRTEQGDSAMYLCASSDSTGDSLSNQPQHFGDGTRLSIL.

The rearrangement joins TRBV28 to TRBJ2-5; 7 bases are a match to TRBD1. CDR3 length: 16 amino acids. J gave up 0 bases and V 6 bases, and 10 bases lay outside the gene matches. Germline V gives CDR1 MDHEN, CDR2 SYDVKM. In DNA, the CDR3 is TGTGCCAGCAGGGACGACAGGGCCCCTAACCAAGAGACCCAGTACTTC. This encodes CASRDDRAPNQETQYF.

This clone was seen only once. V and J are TRBV2 and TRBJ1-4, with TRBD1 matching over 9 bases. This CDR3 comprises 16 residues. Germline V CDR1 and CDR2: SNHLY, FYNNEI. V lost 4 bases, J lost 8 bases, and 11 bases stayed unmatched. CDR3 bases: TGTGCCAGCAGTGTCGGGACAGGGCGGATGGGGGAAAAACTGTTTTTT. It encodes CASSVGTGRMGEKLFF.

This chain uses TRBV6-5 with TRBJ1-1, with TRBD1 matching 7 bases. Unmatched junction bases numbered 8, after V lost 2 bases and J lost 5 bases. This CDR3 is built from 15 residues. The germline gives CDR1 MNHEY, CDR2 SVGAGI. The CDR3 nucleotides are TGTGCCAGCAGTTACGGAGGGGGCATGGGGACTGAAGCTTTCTTT. This encodes CASSYGGGMGTEAFF.

The CDR3 nucleotides are TGTGCCAGCAGCTTATCGGGACTAGCGGCGTACAATGAGCAGTTCTTC. Protein product: CASSLSGLAAYNEQFF. V usage is TRBV5-6 and J usage is TRBJ2-1; 11 bases match TRBD2. This CDR3 is 16 amino acids long. CDR1 and CDR2 from the germline V gene are SGHDT and YYEEEE. J lost 4 bases, V lost 2 bases, and 5 bases had no gene match.

This rearrangement joins TRBV9 to TRBJ2-3, with 7 bases that match TRBD2. CDR1 and CDR2 (germline): SGDLS, YYNGEE. This CDR3 is built from 16 residues. After removal of 4 bases from V and 5 bases from J, the junction contained 13 bases not matched to a gene. CDR3 sequence (DNA): TGTGCCAGCAGCCCCCGTATCGGACTAGTCAAAGATACGCAGTATTTT. Protein sequence: CASSPRIGLVKDTQYF.

This clone was detected once. V and J are TRBV5-1 and TRBJ1-4; 8 positions agree with TRBD1. This CDR3 has 14 amino acids. Germline CDR1 SGHRS, CDR2 YFSETQ. V lost 5 bases, J lost 8 bases, and 8 bases stayed unmatched. In DNA, the CDR3 is TGCGCCAGCAGGATCCGACAGGGGCGGGAAAAACTGTTTTTT. Translating it yields CASRIRQGREKLFF. Full variable domain (missing parts from reference TRBV5-1 and TRBJ1-4): KAGVTQTPRYLIKTRGQQVTLSCSPISGHRSVSWYQQTPGQGLQFLFEYFSETQRNKGNFPGRFSGRQFSNSRSEMNVSTLELGDSALYLCASRIRQGREKLFFGSGTQLSVL.

The chain has TRBV7-8 and TRBJ2-7, with D tentatively TRBD2 (6 bases). The CDR3 contains 15 residues. V dropped 4 bases and J dropped 2 bases, with 15 bases sitting between them. Per the germline V gene, CDR1 is SGHVS and CDR2 is FQNEAQ. DNA of the CDR3: TGTGCCAGCAGCTCCATGCGGGGTGATACCTACGAGCAGTACTTC. Encoded protein: CASSSMRGDTYEQYF.